This T cell receptor beta chain was recorded in a study of blood T cell repertoires in COVID-19. The wider study: Sites in the United States, Italy and Spain provided acute and convalescent COVID-19 samples. PBMCs, B-cell-depleted T cells, or T cells provided the cDNA or gDNA that made up the material.

CDR3 length: 16 residues. Trimming removed 1 base at V and 0 bases at J, with 13 bases between. From germline, CDR1 is SEHNR and CDR2 FQNEAQ (reference sequence). In the authors' methods: Reference gene primer amplification gave estimated nucleated cell counts. Only in-frame clones appear in the TCRdb table, and some are missing; sequencing was by immunoSEQ multiplex PCR. D and trimming come from the DNA, and the V and J calls and clone size come from that table. The sample has under 13,000 clones, around 78% seen once; the top ten hold approximately 12%. The chain couples TRBV7-9 to TRBJ2-7, with D possibly being TRBD1 (6 bases). Sample: peripheral blood. The TCR originated in a human donor in a cohort sampled during active COVID-19. The CDR3 protein is CASSLGVGASSYEQYF. The CDR3 DNA sequence: TGTGCCAGCAGCTTAGGGGTGGGGGCAAGCTCCTACGAGCAGTACTTC.